A single sample is the source of the 21 T cell receptor beta chains below, sequenced in a study of blood T cell repertoires in COVID-19. The protocol was immunoSEQ multiplex PCR, while the TCRdb copy is restricted to in-frame clones and leaves out a portion. Seen here are about 180,000 clones, nearly 90% observed once, and the top ten hold around 2.3%. The sample taken for sequencing was PBMCs or T cells enriched from blood (not recorded which). These receptors all stem from a woman aged 40-49 years with acute COVID-19.

The rearrangement links TRBV6-6 to TRBJ1-5; D ambiguous. This CDR3 comprises 13 residues. V gave up 1 base and J gave up 4 bases, with 5 bases separating them. From germline, CDR1 is MNHNY and CDR2 SVGAGI (reference sequence). As DNA, the CDR3 is TGTGCCAGCAGTTACTTCAGTAATCAGCCCCAGCATTTT. It is translated as CASSYFSNQPQHF.

This chain uses TRBV4-1 with TRBJ2-1; 9 bases map to TRBD1. This CDR3 contains 17 residues. CDR1 and CDR2 (germline): MGHRA, YSYEKL. J was trimmed by 2 bases and V by 3 bases; bases with no gene match: 8. CDR3 nucleotide sequence: TGCGCCAGCAGCCAGGACCCCGGGACAGGGACCTACAATGAGCAGTTCTTC. It translates to CASSQDPGTGTYNEQFF.

This sequence joins TRBV27 and TRBJ2-1; TRBD1 aligns across 8 bases. The CDR3 is 14 amino acids. Germline V gives CDR1 MNHEY, CDR2 SMNVEV (reference sequence). The ends lost 0 bases at V and 8 bases at J; junction bases unmatched: 3. CDR3 in amino acids: CASSLSPGGYEQFF. CDR3 DNA sequence: TGTGCCAGCAGTTTATCTCCAGGGGGCTATGAGCAGTTCTTC.

V usage is TRBV5-1 and J usage is TRBJ2-1; TRBD2 matches 10 bases. Unmatched junction bases numbered 6, after V lost 0 bases and J lost 15 bases. The CDR3 contains 13 residues. Germline lookup yields CDR1 SGHRS and CDR2 YFSETQ. CDR3 in amino acids: CASSLEAGGRPFF. The CDR3 DNA reads as TGCGCCAGCAGCTTGGAAGCGGGGGGGCGTCCGTTCTTC. The full variable domain, completed using reference TRBV5-1 and TRBJ2-1, is KAGVTQTPRYLIKTRGQQVTLSCSPISGHRSVSWYQQTPGQGLQFLFEYFSETQRNKGNFPGRFSGRQFSNSRSEMNVSTLELGDSALYLCASSLEAGGRPFFGPGTRLTVL.

V usage is TRBV28 and J usage is TRBJ2-3, with TRBD1 matching over 7 bases. The germline gives CDR1 MDHEN, CDR2 SYDVKM. The V and J ends lost 5 bases and 2 bases, in that order; junction bases with no gene match: 7. The length of the CDR3 is 15 residues. The CDR3 here is CASSPGQPITDTQYF. The CDR3 region has the DNA TGTGCCAGCAGTCCGGGACAGCCTATCACAGATACGCAGTATTTT. The variable domain in full, with the rest retrieved from reference TRBV28 and TRBJ2-3, is DVKVTQSSRYLVKRTGEKVFLECVQDMDHENMFWYRQDPGLGLRLIYFSYDVKMKEKGDIPEGYSVSREKKERFSLILESASTNQTSMYLCASSPGQPITDTQYFGPGTRLTVL.

This rearrangement joins TRBV3-1 (or the pseudogene TRBV3-2) to TRBJ1-2, with D possibly TRBD1 on 6 matching bases. Trimming cost V 4 bases and J 8 bases, with 20 bases left between them. The CDR3 contains 15 residues. The germline V gene has CDR1 LGHDT and CDR2 YNNKEL (reference sequence). The CDR3, as DNA: TGTGCCAGCAGCCCAGTGGGGGCAGGGGCCATGGGCTACACCTTC. This translates into CASSPVGAGAMGYTF.

This clone was seen only a few times. The gene calls are TRBV7-9 and TRBJ2-5, with a weak D call TRBD1 (5 bases). CDR3 size: 12 residues. Trimming cost V 1 base and J 12 bases, with 12 bases left between them. CDR1 and CDR2 (germline): SEHNR, FQNEAQ (reference sequence). The CDR3 loop is CASSLGQLLEYF. In DNA, the CDR3 is TGTGCCAGCAGCTTAGGACAGCTTTTGGAGTACTTC.

This clone has a handful of counts. This chain joins TRBV11-2 and TRBJ2-7, with 9 bases aligning to TRBD2. The V gene end was trimmed by 0 bases and the J gene end by 5 bases; junction bases not matched to a gene: 8. The CDR3 consists of 16 residues. The germline CDR1 and CDR2 sequences are SGHAT and FQNNGV. In nucleotides, the CDR3 is TGTGCCAGCAGCTTAGATATGCGGGGGGGCCTGGACGAGCAGTACTTC. As protein: CASSLDMRGGLDEQYF.

This clone was picked up one time. The J gene is TRBJ2-7, the V gene TRBV3-1 (or the pseudogene TRBV3-2), with D uncertain. Between the trimmed V and J ends, which lost 1 base and 4 bases, there was a span of 17 bases. Germline loops: CDR1 LGHDT, CDR2 YNNKEL (reference sequence). The CDR3 runs to 16 residues. The DNA for the CDR3 is TGTGCCAGCAGCCAAGCTATCGGGTTCACTACTTACGAGCAGTACTTC. Translated, it gives CASSQAIGFTTYEQYF.

This rearrangement joins TRBV3-1 (or the pseudogene TRBV3-2) to TRBJ2-2, with 8 bases that match TRBD2. Germline V lookup: CDR1 LGHDT, CDR2 YNNKEL (reference sequence). J lost 1 base, V lost 3 bases, and 7 bases had no gene match. The CDR3 spans 17 residues. CDR3: CASSQHSGGLNTGELFF. CDR3 nucleotides: TGTGCCAGCAGCCAGCACAGCGGGGGCTTGAACACCGGGGAGCTGTTTTTT.

The J gene is TRBJ2-2, the V gene TRBV18, with a tentative D call TRBD2 (5 bases). Germline V CDR1 and CDR2: KGHSH, LQKENI. CDR3 length: 16 amino acids. Trimming left V 5 bases short and J 4 bases short, with 17 bases between. This chain's CDR3 is CASSATLNAGTGELFF. The CDR3 nucleotides read TGTGCCAGCTCAGCCACCCTTAATGCGGGCACCGGGGAGCTGTTTTTT.

The rearrangement links TRBV14 to TRBJ1-1, with 7 bases that match TRBD1. Germline V gives CDR1 SGHDN, CDR2 FVKESK. This CDR3 region has 15 residues. J gave up 7 bases and V 4 bases, and 12 bases lay outside the gene matches. The CDR3 DNA is TGTGCCAGCAGCCTCCGAGGGGGCCCCACAAGTGAAGCTTTCTTT. It codes for CASSLRGGPTSEAFF.

This clone turned up a few times. The chain has TRBV4-2 and TRBJ1-1; possibly TRBD1 for D (6 bases). There are 12 residues in the CDR3. CDR1 is LGHNA, CDR2 YNFKEQ, per germline. Trimming removed 8 bases from V and 0 bases from J, with 7 bases in between. The CDR3 DNA reads TGTGCCAGCGGGACACTGAACACTGAAGCTTTCTTT. It is translated as CASGTLNTEAFF.

A few counts support this clone. The rearrangement links TRBV2 to TRBJ2-4; 8 nucleotides match TRBD2. The junction had 7 bases not matched to a gene; V was cut back by 0 bases and J by 0 bases. CDR1 SNHLY and CDR2 FYNNEI come from the germline V gene. The CDR3 extends over 18 amino acids. CDR3 DNA sequence: TGTGCCAGCAGTGAAGCGTTAGGACTAGCCCTAGCCAAAAACATTCAGTACTTC. It is translated as CASSEALGLALAKNIQYF.

This chain links TRBV7-2 with TRBJ2-3; 12 bases align to TRBD2. Trimming took 2 bases from V and 6 from J; bases not matched to a gene: 3. Germline CDR1 is SGHTA and CDR2 is FQGNSA. The CDR3 has 15 residues. CDR3 sequence: CASSLRTSGMDTQYF. Here the CDR3 DNA reads TGTGCCAGCAGCTTAAGGACTAGCGGGATGGATACGCAGTATTTT.

The genes are TRBV12-5 and TRBJ2-5, with 12 positions matching TRBD2. After removal of 2 bases from V and 4 bases from J, the junction contained 2 bases not matched to a gene. The CDR3 is made up of 15 amino acids. Germline values: CDR1 LGHNT, CDR2 FRNRAP. CDR3 region: CASGLQGLAGETQYF. The CDR3 bases are TGTGCTAGTGGTTTGCAGGGACTAGCGGGAGAGACCCAGTACTTC.

The table lists this clone with a count of one. The chain recombines TRBV12-3 or TRBV12-4 with TRBJ1-1; no reliable D call. V was shortened by 3 bases and J by 4 bases, with 9 bases between the two germline ends. The CDR3 spans 13 residues. CDR3 protein: CASSLTRVTEAFF. CDR3 nucleotide sequence: TGTGCCAGCAGTTTGACTAGAGTCACTGAAGCTTTCTTT.

The chain is built from TRBV6-5 and TRBJ1-1; D gene ambiguous. The V and J ends lost 0 bases and 5 bases respectively, with 13 bases between them. There are 15 residues in the CDR3. Germline loops: CDR1 MNHEY, CDR2 SVGAGI. CDR3 region: CASSYSSTRETEAFF. CDR3 DNA: TGTGCCAGCAGTTACTCATCGACTCGAGAAACTGAAGCTTTCTTT.

J is TRBJ1-6 and V is TRBV30; unclear D gene. CDR1 is GTSNPN, CDR2 SVGIG, per germline (reference sequence). V was cut by 5 bases and J by 3 bases, with 20 bases left in between. The CDR3 totals 17 residues. DNA for the CDR3: TGTGCCTGGTCTCGGCCGCAGGCGCGGGACTATAATTCACCCCTCCACTTT. Translation: CAWSRPQARDYNSPLHF.

The chain links TRBV19 to TRBJ1-1; 7 nucleotides line up with TRBD1. From germline, CDR1 is LNHDA and CDR2 SQIVND (reference sequence). V trimming: 4 bases; J trimming: 5 bases; junction bases outside the gene matches: 4. This CDR3 comprises 13 residues. CDR3 DNA sequence: TGTGCCAGTAGTACGGACAGGACGACTGAAGCTTTCTTT. Translating gives CASSTDRTTEAFF.

This chain uses TRBV3-1 (or the pseudogene TRBV3-2) with TRBJ1-4, with 8 positions matching TRBD1. The CDR3 runs 15 residues. The V gene end was trimmed by 4 bases and the J gene end by 5 bases; junction bases not matched to a gene: 6. The germline CDR1 and CDR2 sequences are LGHDT and YNNKEL (reference sequence). The CDR3 is CASSLRQGLNEKLFF. The DNA for the CDR3 is TGTGCCAGCAGCCTAAGACAGGGGCTAAATGAAAAACTGTTTTTT.